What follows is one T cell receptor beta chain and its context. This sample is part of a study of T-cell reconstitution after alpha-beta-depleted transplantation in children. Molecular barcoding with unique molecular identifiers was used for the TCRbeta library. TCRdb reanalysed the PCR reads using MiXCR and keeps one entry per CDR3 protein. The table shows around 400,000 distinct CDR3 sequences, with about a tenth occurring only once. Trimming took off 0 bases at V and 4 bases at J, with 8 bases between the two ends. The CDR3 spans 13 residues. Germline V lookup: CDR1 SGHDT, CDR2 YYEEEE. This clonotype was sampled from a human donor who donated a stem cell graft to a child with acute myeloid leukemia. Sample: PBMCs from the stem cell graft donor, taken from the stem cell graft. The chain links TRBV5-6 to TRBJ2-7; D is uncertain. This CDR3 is CASSLANGYEQYV. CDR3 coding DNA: TGTGCCAGCAGCTTGGCCAACGGGTACGAGCAGTACGTC.